The 32 T cell receptor beta chains given below trace back to one sample, sequenced in a study of T-cell reconstitution after alpha-beta-depleted transplantation in children. Using unique molecular identifiers, the investigators prepared the TCRbeta library. A single record per CDR3 protein comes from TCRdb applying MiXCR to the PCR reads. The data hold 90,000 to 150,000 distinct CDR3 sequences, with about 21% observed a single time. This specimen was PBMCs, mostly from graft donor cells, taken 180 days after TCRalphabeta/CD19-depleted stem cell transplant. These receptors originate from a male patient aged 2 to 10 who had a stem cell transplant for chronic granulomatous disease, so the T cells may come from the graft donor.

The chain carries TRBV5-1 and TRBJ2-5, with unresolved D. Germline V gene data show CDR1 as SGHRS and CDR2 as YFSETQ. The CDR3 covers 12 residues. Trimming took off 3 bases at V and 5 bases at J, with 8 bases between the two ends. The chain's CDR3 is CASSSPTETQYF. For the CDR3, the DNA is TGCGCCAGCAGCTCGCCCACCGAGACCCAGTACTTC. Together with reference TRBV5-1 and TRBJ2-5, the CDR3 gives the full variable domain: KAGVTQTPRYLIKTRGQQVTLSCSPISGHRSVSWYQQTPGQGLQFLFEYFSETQRNKGNFPGRFSGRQFSNSRSEMNVSTLELGDSALYLCASSSPTETQYFGPGTRLLVL.

V and J are TRBV5-1 and TRBJ2-5, with TRBD2 as a possible D gene (5 bases). The CDR3 consists of 15 residues. Looked up from germline, CDR1 is SGHRS and CDR2 is YFSETQ. With 2 bases removed from V and 4 bases from J, the gap between germline ends came to 15 bases. CDR3 residues: CASSFVHSGIETQYF. The CDR3 region has the DNA TGCGCCAGCAGCTTTGTCCACTCGGGGATAGAGACCCAGTACTTC.

This clonotype was picked up a small number of times. The chain carries TRBV12-3 or TRBV12-4 and TRBJ2-5; TRBD1 matches at 7 bases. CDR3 size: 13 residues. V shed 4 bases and J 4 bases; nucleotides not matched to a gene: 3. DNA for the CDR3: TGTGCCAGCAGTTGGCAGGGGGTAGAGACCCAGTACTTC. Encoded protein: CASSWQGVETQYF.

In DNA, the CDR3 is TGTGCCAGCAGCTACGGGACAGGCTACACCTTC. Protein: CASSYGTGYTF. The chain recombines TRBV7-9 with TRBJ1-2, with D perhaps matching TRBD1 (6 bases). The germline V gene encodes CDR1 SEHNR and CDR2 FQNEAQ (reference sequence). V shed 4 bases and J shed 8 bases, with 8 bases lying between them. This CDR3 is built from 11 residues.

This sequence joins TRBV12-3 or TRBV12-4 and TRBJ2-3; possibly TRBD2 for D (5 bases). The CDR3 consists of 18 residues. Trimming stripped 3 bases from V and 0 bases from J, with 19 bases between. The CDR3 region has the DNA TGTGCCAGCAGTTTGCCGCCGTCGAAGCGGAATAGCACAGATACGCAGTATTTT. Encoded protein: CASSLPPSKRNSTDTQYF.

The J gene is TRBJ2-7, the V gene TRBV4-1; D remains ambiguous. This CDR3 contains 13 residues. Trimming took 5 bases from V and 0 from J, leaving 8 bases between them. Germline V gives CDR1 MGHRA, CDR2 YSYEKL. In nucleotides, the CDR3 is TGCGCCAGCAGCACTACCTTCTCCTACGAGCAGTACTTC. Amino acids: CASSTTFSYEQYF.

This clonotype has only a few counts. V and J are TRBV6-2 or TRBV6-3 and TRBJ2-1; the D gene is possibly TRBD1 (6 bases). Germline values: CDR1 MNHEY, CDR2 SVGEGT. V dropped 0 bases and J dropped 6 bases, with 15 bases sitting between them. CDR3 length: 16 amino acids. The CDR3 DNA is TGTGCCAGCAGTTACTCGATGGGGGCCTCGGGCAATGAGCAGTTCTTC. Its translation is CASSYSMGASGNEQFF.

The rearrangement joins TRBV20-1 to TRBJ2-7, with D perhaps matching TRBD1 (5 bases). Germline V lookup: CDR1 DFQATT, CDR2 SNEGSKA (reference sequence). Between the trimmed V and J ends, which lost 0 bases and 4 bases, there was a span of 10 bases. The CDR3 extends over 13 amino acids. The CDR3 coding sequence is TGCAGTGCTAGAGATCGACAGCCTTACGAGCAGTACTTC. Residues: CSARDRQPYEQYF.

The V call is TRBV28, the J call TRBJ2-4; 8 bases map to TRBD1. V lost 5 bases and J lost 2; bases outside the gene matches: 11. CDR1 and CDR2 (germline): MDHEN, SYDVKM. This CDR3 region has 17 residues. CDR3: CASSKRTGKETKNIQYF. The CDR3 region has the DNA TGTGCCAGCAGTAAAAGGACAGGGAAGGAAACCAAAAACATTCAGTACTTC.

A few counts support this clonotype. The genes are TRBV5-1 and TRBJ1-2; 8 bases align to TRBD1. This CDR3 spans 14 amino acids. After removal of 4 bases from V and 4 bases from J, the junction contained 6 bases not matched to a gene. The germline CDR1 and CDR2 sequences are SGHRS and YFSETQ. The CDR3 DNA sequence: TGCGCCAGCAGCGAGAGGACAGGGACCTATGGCTACACCTTC. This sequence encodes CASSERTGTYGYTF.

This clonotype has a count of ten or more. The V gene is TRBV12-3 or TRBV12-4, the J gene TRBJ2-4, with TRBD1 matching 7 bases. V trimming: 6 bases; J trimming: 7 bases; junction bases outside the gene matches: 9. The CDR3 consists of 14 residues. The CDR3 nucleotides read TGTGCCAGCAGAAGACAGGGTGTAGGGAACATTCAGTACTTC. Translated, it gives CASRRQGVGNIQYF.

This clonotype has a count of ten or more. The chain has TRBV29-1 and TRBJ1-2; TRBD1 agrees at 8 bases. Germline V CDR1 and CDR2: SQVTM, ANQGSEA. CDR3 length equals 15 residues. The V segment lost 4 bases and the J segment 0 bases; nucleotides outside the gene matches: 7. The CDR3 sequence is CSVVDRGTANYGYTF. The CDR3 DNA reads as TGCAGCGTTGTTGACAGGGGCACCGCTAACTATGGCTACACCTTC.

This clonotype showed up many times. The CDR3 protein is CASSQEQGSEQFF. As DNA, the CDR3 is TGTGCCAGCAGCCAGGAACAGGGGTCTGAGCAGTTCTTC. The chain uses TRBV14 and TRBJ2-1; 7 nucleotides agree with TRBD1. The germline V gene has CDR1 SGHDN and CDR2 FVKESK. The CDR3 loop spans 13 amino acids. Trimming took 3 bases from V and 9 from J; bases not matched to a gene: 5.

In its sample, this clonotype was seen a few times. The chain uses TRBV27 and TRBJ2-7; 10 nucleotides agree with TRBD2. Trimming removed 3 bases from V and 7 bases from J; junction bases left unmatched: 9. The V gene's germline CDR1 is MNHEY and CDR2 SMNVEV (reference sequence). The CDR3 extends over 15 amino acids. The CDR3 is CASSFSGGKRVEQYF. The CDR3 bases are TGTGCCAGCAGTTTTAGCGGGGGGAAGAGAGTGGAGCAGTACTTC.

This chain links TRBV28 with TRBJ1-1; D is unclear. Between the trimmed V and J ends, which lost 6 bases and 5 bases, there was a span of 13 bases. The germline V gene encodes CDR1 MDHEN and CDR2 SYDVKM. This CDR3 is 13 amino acids long. The CDR3 is CASRTPGNTEAFF. The CDR3 region has the DNA TGTGCCAGCAGAACGCCTGGGAATACTGAAGCTTTCTTT.

This rearrangement joins TRBV9 to TRBJ2-1; D gene ambiguous. V dropped 2 bases and J dropped 6 bases, with 12 bases sitting between them. CDR3 length: 14 amino acids. Germline loops: CDR1 SGDLS, CDR2 YYNGEE. The CDR3 spells CASSVRRHGNEQFF. In DNA form, the CDR3 reads TGTGCCAGCAGCGTGCGGAGACACGGCAATGAGCAGTTCTTC. Filled out from reference TRBV9 and TRBJ2-1, the complete variable domain reads DSGVTQTPKHLITATGQRVTLRCSPRSGDLSVYWYQQSLDQGLQFLIQYYNGEERAKGNILERFSAQQFPDLHSELNLSSLELGDSALYFCASSVRRHGNEQFFGPGTRLTVL.

The V gene is TRBV29-1, the J gene TRBJ2-5; no firm D call. CDR1 SQVTM and CDR2 ANQGSEA come from the germline V gene. V was clipped by 6 bases and J by 7 bases, with 15 bases between them. This CDR3 spans 12 amino acids. CDR3 region: CSVNKSPGTQYF. The CDR3 nucleotides read TGCAGCGTGAACAAGTCCCCAGGGACCCAGTACTTC.

The chain joins TRBV20-1 to TRBJ1-4; no clear D. The CDR3 has 13 amino acids. Germline V gene sequence: CDR1 DFQATT, CDR2 SNEGSKA (reference sequence). V lost 0 bases to trimming and J lost 7 bases, with 9 bases between them. The CDR3 reads CSAREGPSEKLFF. DNA for the CDR3: TGCAGTGCTAGAGAGGGTCCTAGTGAAAAACTGTTTTTT.

In this sample, this clonotype turned up a few times. V gene TRBV20-1 combines with J gene TRBJ2-5, with D possibly being TRBD1 (5 bases). The germline CDR1 and CDR2 sequences are DFQATT and SNEGSKA (reference sequence). The CDR3 has 15 amino acids. V lost 0 bases, J lost 2 bases, and 13 bases lay in between. In DNA, the CDR3 is TGCAGTGCTAGAGATATCACAGGACGACAAGAGACCCAGTACTTC. Translated: CSARDITGRQETQYF.

The genes are TRBV28 and TRBJ2-7; 12 positions agree with TRBD2. Germline V gives CDR1 MDHEN, CDR2 SYDVKM. This CDR3 is 14 amino acids long. The V and J ends lost 4 bases and 6 bases, in that order; junction bases with no gene match: 4. Written as DNA, the CDR3 is TGTGCCAGCAGTTACCTGGGACTAGCGGGCGAGCAGTACTTC. Translating it yields CASSYLGLAGEQYF.

The rearrangement links TRBV5-1 to TRBJ2-3, with unresolved D. V was cut by 3 bases and J by 4 bases, with 12 bases left in between. Per the germline V gene, CDR1 is SGHRS and CDR2 is YFSETQ. CDR3 length equals 14 residues. CDR3 nucleotide sequence: TGCGCCAGCAGCTCGGTCCCTCTGGCAGATACGCAGTATTTT. Its translation: CASSSVPLADTQYF.

This clonotype was observed at least ten times. The chain couples TRBV7-6 to TRBJ2-5, with a tentative D call TRBD2 (6 bases). V lost 0 bases and J lost 4, with 12 bases in between. The CDR3 contains 15 residues. CDR1 is SGHVS and CDR2 is FNYEAQ in the germline V gene. This CDR3 reads CASSLALGGGETQYF. The CDR3 coding sequence is TGTGCCAGCAGCTTAGCGCTTGGGGGAGGAGAGACCCAGTACTTC.

The chain combines TRBV29-1 with TRBJ2-1; perhaps TRBD2 as D (6 bases). CDR3 length equals 16 residues. Germline V gives CDR1 SQVTM, CDR2 ANQGSEA. The V end lost 5 bases, the J end lost 3 bases, and 20 bases lay between the germline ends. The CDR3 sequence is CSVHGTGEGSYNEQFF. DNA of the CDR3: TGCAGCGTTCACGGGACGGGAGAGGGAAGCTACAATGAGCAGTTCTTC.

Sample share makes this clonotype medium-sized. V is TRBV20-1 and J is TRBJ2-7; 10 positions agree with TRBD2. CDR1 is DFQATT and CDR2 is SNEGSKA in the germline V gene (reference sequence). V dropped 3 bases and J dropped 7; count of bases not matched to a gene: 18. The CDR3 has 17 residues. The CDR3 protein is CSARGFVSGRNMGEQYF. CDR3 bases: TGCAGTGCTAGGGGATTCGTTAGCGGGAGGAACATGGGGGAGCAGTACTTC.

This clonotype appeared once. The rearrangement uses TRBV29-1 and TRBJ2-1, with 13 positions matching TRBD2. J gave up 0 bases and V 5 bases, and 16 bases lay outside the gene matches. Per the germline V gene, CDR1 is SQVTM and CDR2 is ANQGSEA. CDR3 size: 20 residues. CDR3 region: CSVTGATSGRPRSSYNEQFF. The CDR3 DNA reads TGCAGCGTTACGGGGGCGACTAGCGGGAGGCCTAGAAGCTCCTACAATGAGCAGTTCTTC.

V usage is TRBV5-1 and J usage is TRBJ1-2, with D perhaps matching TRBD1 (5 bases). From germline, CDR1 is SGHRS and CDR2 YFSETQ. Between the trimmed V and J ends, which lost 6 bases and 8 bases, there was a span of 14 bases. The CDR3 contains 12 residues. Written as DNA, the CDR3 is TGCGCCAGCATGGGAAGGGACGGCGGCTACACCTTC. Amino acids: CASMGRDGGYTF. Variable domain in full (rest from reference TRBV5-1 and TRBJ1-2): KAGVTQTPRYLIKTRGQQVTLSCSPISGHRSVSWYQQTPGQGLQFLFEYFSETQRNKGNFPGRFSGRQFSNSRSEMNVSTLELGDSALYLCASMGRDGGYTFGSGTRLTVV.

V is TRBV12-3 or TRBV12-4 and J is TRBJ2-7; D unresolved. V dropped 2 bases and J dropped 6 bases, with 11 bases sitting between them. This CDR3 contains 13 residues. Written as DNA, the CDR3 is TGTGCCAGCAGTTTATTTGGGGTTAGCGAGCAGTACTTC. Protein: CASSLFGVSEQYF.

In its sample, this clonotype was seen many times. This chain connects TRBV29-1 to TRBJ1-2; tentative D call: TRBD1 (5 bases). The CDR3 is 15 amino acids. Germline V lookup: CDR1 SQVTM, CDR2 ANQGSEA. Trimming cost V 1 base and J 5 bases, with 17 bases left between them. DNA for the CDR3: TGCAGCGTTGAAGGCGGTAGGCTTCAGGGATATGGCTACACCTTC. Protein: CSVEGGRLQGYGYTF.

The count of this clonotype is one. The genes are TRBV29-1 and TRBJ2-1; the D is unclear. Germline CDR1 SQVTM, CDR2 ANQGSEA. V gave up 5 bases and J gave up 4 bases, with 6 bases separating them. The CDR3 consists of 11 residues. CDR3 bases: TGCAGCGTTCCGGGTTACAATGAGCAGTTCTTC. It translates to CSVPGYNEQFF.

V and J are TRBV15 and TRBJ1-1; D gene unclear. This CDR3 has 14 amino acids. V lost 2 bases and J lost 6, with 13 bases in between. From germline, CDR1 is LNHNV and CDR2 YYDKDF (reference sequence). CDR3 sequence (DNA): TGTGCCACCAGCAGACAGAAAACAGAGGCTGAAGCTTTCTTT. Its translation is CATSRQKTEAEAFF.

This clonotype was picked up a small number of times. The chain links TRBV28 to TRBJ1-1, with D unclear. The germline gives CDR1 MDHEN, CDR2 SYDVKM. This CDR3 has 15 residues. Trimming took off 6 bases at V and 4 bases at J, with 18 bases between the two ends. In DNA form, the CDR3 reads TGTGCCAGCAGGAAGGCCGGGAAATCAGGCACTGAAGCTTTCTTT. It yields the protein CASRKAGKSGTEAFF.

This clonotype showed up many times. This chain connects TRBV11-2 to TRBJ1-4; D is unresolved. The germline gives CDR1 SGHAT, CDR2 FQNNGV. The CDR3 spans 13 residues. With 3 bases removed from V and 9 bases from J, the gap between germline ends came to 11 bases. The CDR3 nucleotides read TGTGCCAGCAGCTTTAACGGGGAGAAAAAACTGTTTTTT. It encodes CASSFNGEKKLFF. Using reference TRBV11-2 and TRBJ1-4 for the parts outside the CDR3, the full variable domain is EAGVAQSPRYKIIEKRQSVAFWCNPISGHATLYWYQQILGQGPKLLIQFQNNGVVDDSQLPKDRFSAERLKGVDSTLKIQPAKLEDSAVYLCASSFNGEKKLFFGSGTQLSVL.